The 3 T cell receptor beta chains listed next were all sequenced from one sample in a study of blood T cell repertoires in COVID-19. TCRdb keeps only in-frame clones here, not all; method: immunoSEQ multiplex PCR. This table holds 80,000 or so clones, roughly 89% found once. The specimen was peripheral blood. All receptors derive from a woman between 45 and 60 years old in a cohort sampled during active COVID-19.

The V gene is TRBV25-1, the J gene TRBJ2-7; TRBD2 matches 7 bases. The CDR3 consists of 15 residues. V was clipped by 3 bases and J by 0 bases; unmatched bases: 5. CDR1 and CDR2 from the germline V gene are MGHDK and SYGVNS. The chain's CDR3 is CASSDLGGSSYEQYF. The DNA of the CDR3 is TGTGCCAGCAGTGATCTCGGCGGGAGCTCCTACGAGCAGTACTTC.

The CDR3 sequence: CASSPGPGTGVKDTQYF. DNA of the CDR3: TGTGCCAGCTCACCAGGCCCCGGGACAGGGGTGAAAGATACGCAGTATTTT. The chain joins TRBV18 to TRBJ2-3; the match to TRBD1 covers 10 bases. Germline V CDR1 and CDR2: KGHSH, LQKENI. This CDR3 spans 17 amino acids. The junction had 10 bases not matched to a gene; V was cut back by 2 bases and J by 5 bases.

The rearrangement joins TRBV13 to TRBJ2-7; 12 nucleotides match TRBD2. Trimming took 4 bases from V and 4 from J; bases not matched to a gene: 23. CDR1 is PRHDT, CDR2 FYEKMQ, per germline (reference sequence). The CDR3 extends over 21 amino acids. The CDR3 nucleotides read TGTGCCAGCAGCTCCCAAGAAGTCCTAGCGGGAGGGCCCCTCTCTAATTACGAGCAGTACTTC. Its translation is CASSSQEVLAGGPLSNYEQYF.